This is a list of T cell receptor beta chains from one sample in a study of shared clonotypes between healthy human individuals. Sequenced by immunoSEQ multiplex PCR; TCRdb stores in-frame clones only, minus some. Among a few million clones listed, 85% to 95% were seen once. The sample was naive CD4+ T cells from PBMCs. These receptors all stem from a man aged 18-30 years in good health. Some clones in this sample may be carry-over from other donors' samples. Each CDR3 is given with its conserved first and last residue. The D gene is left open where the match is weak. The size field is filled for only some rows; it gives once, few, many or a size class.

>TRBV7-9|.|TRBJ2-1|.
CASSSRGPGEQFF
TGTGCCAGCAGCTCGAGGGGTCCGGGTGAGCAGTTCTTC
>TRBV6-6|few|TRBJ2-1|.
CASSYSRAYNEQFF
TGTGCCAGCAGTTACTCGCGGGCCTACAATGAGCAGTTCTTC
>TRBV7-2|.|TRBJ2-2|TRBD2
CASSLDSAGGNTGELFF
TGTGCCAGCAGCTTAGATTCCGCGGGAGGGAACACCGGGGAGCTGTTTTTT
>TRBV2|.|TRBJ2-1|TRBD2
CASSPIRTSGYNEQFF
TGTGCCAGCAGTCCCATCCGGACTAGCGGATACAATGAGCAGTTCTTC
>TRBV5-1|.|TRBJ1-1|.
CASSLMGGTTDTEAFF
TGCGCCAGCAGCTTAATGGGAGGGACGACGGACACTGAAGCTTTCTTT
>TRBV10-3|.|TRBJ2-7|.
CAITGGTDYEQYF
TGTGCCATCACCGGAGGGACAGACTACGAGCAGTACTTC
>TRBV19|.|TRBJ1-1|TRBD1
CASSLQTGVNTEAFF
TGTGCCAGTAGTCTCCAAACAGGGGTGAACACTGAAGCTTTCTTT
>TRBV21-1|.|TRBJ2-2|.
CASSKGVREEDGELFF
TGTGCCAGCAGCAAAGGTGTCAGGGAAGAGGACGGGGAGCTGTTTTTT
>TRBV5-6|.|TRBJ1-6|.
CASSVSDWSSYNSPLHF
TGTGCCAGCAGCGTCTCGGACTGGAGCTCCTATAATTCACCCCTCCACTTT
>TRBV7-3|.|TRBJ2-1|.
CASSLRLGGPRRDNEQFF
TGTGCCAGCAGCTTAAGGCTCGGAGGGCCGAGACGTGACAATGAGCAGTTCTTC
>TRBV6-5|.|TRBJ2-7|.
CASSGSRGRAYEQYF
TGTGCCAGCAGCGGAAGCCGAGGTCGGGCCTACGAGCAGTACTTC
>TRBV11-2|.|TRBJ2-1|.
CASSLLSGGYNEQFF
TGTGCCAGCAGCTTGCTCTCCGGCGGCTACAATGAGCAGTTCTTC
>TRBV2|.|TRBJ1-1|.
CASSEAGHRSGAFF
TGTGCCAGCAGTGAAGCGGGACATCGGTCTGGAGCTTTCTTT
>TRBV12-5|.|TRBJ2-6|.
CASGFSPFTADSGANVLTF
TGTGCTAGTGGTTTTTCCCCCTTCACGGCGGACTCTGGGGCCAACGTCCTGACTTTC
>TRBV30|.|TRBJ2-7|.
CAWSLNSYEQYF
TGTGCCTGGAGTCTAAACTCCTACGAGCAGTACTTC
>TRBV6-6|.|TRBJ2-7|TRBD2
CASSPSGLASTYEQYF
TGTGCCAGCAGTCCAAGCGGACTAGCGAGCACCTACGAGCAGTACTTC
>TRBV10-3|.|TRBJ1-1|.
CAIREIMQGTEAFF
TGTGCCATCAGGGAAATTATGCAGGGTACTGAAGCTTTCTTT
>TRBV27|.|TRBJ2-7|.
CASSLTGGLTYEQYF
TGTGCCAGCAGTTTGACCGGGGGGCTTACCTACGAGCAGTACTTC
>TRBV29-1|once|TRBJ2-7|TRBD2
CSVITAGDGYEQYF
TGCAGCGTCATTACAGCGGGAGATGGGTACGAGCAGTACTTC
>TRBV28|once|TRBJ2-2|.
CASSLLGTGELFF
TGTGCCAGCAGTTTACTGGGAACCGGGGAGCTGTTTTTT
>TRBV27|few|TRBJ1-2|.
CASSPSVVGYGYTF
TGTGCCAGCAGTCCTAGCGTCGTGGGCTATGGCTACACCTTC
>TRBV5-1|.|TRBJ2-3|TRBD2
CASDSGGSTDTQYF
TGCGCCAGCGATAGCGGGGGTAGCACAGATACGCAGTATTTT
>TRBV7-9|.|TRBJ1-1|.
CASRLGNTEAFF
TGTGCCAGTAGGCTGGGGAACACTGAAGCTTTCTTT
>TRBV5-1|.|TRBJ2-7|.
CASKDRDYEQYF
TGCGCCAGCAAGGACAGAGACTACGAGCAGTACTTC
>TRBV6-5|.|TRBJ2-3|TRBD1
CASSTDRGTDTQYF
TGTGCCAGCAGTACCGACAGGGGAACAGATACGCAGTATTTT
>TRBV5-1|.|TRBJ2-5|.
CASSLGTSQETQYF
TGCGCCAGCAGCCTTGGGACAAGCCAAGAGACCCAGTACTTC
>TRBV11-1|once|TRBJ2-7|TRBD2
CASSTQGLAGVYEQYF
TGTGCCAGCAGCACACAGGGACTAGCGGGAGTCTACGAGCAGTACTTC
>TRBV7-2|.|TRBJ2-1|TRBD2
CASSPPGLAGNNEQFF
TGTGCCAGCAGCCCGCCGGGACTAGCGGGAAACAATGAGCAGTTCTTC
>TRBV28|.|TRBJ1-2|TRBD1
CASSQGTGHRLYYTF
TGTGCCAGCAGCCAAGGGACAGGGCATAGACTGTACTACACCTTC
>TRBV9|.|TRBJ2-5|TRBD2
CASSVDLTSGEETQYF
TGTGCCAGCAGCGTAGACCTGACTAGCGGAGAAGAGACCCAGTACTTC
>TRBV23-1|.|TRBJ1-5|TRBD1
CASSPTTGNQPQHF
TGCGCCAGCAGTCCAACGACAGGGAATCAGCCCCAGCATTTT
>TRBV5-4|.|TRBJ2-6|.
CASSFRDRANVLTF
TGTGCCAGCAGCTTCCGGGATCGGGCCAACGTCCTGACTTTC
>TRBV28|few|TRBJ1-1|.
CASRVRTEAFF
TGTGCCAGCAGGGTCCGAACTGAAGCTTTCTTT
>TRBV4-2|.|TRBJ1-1|.
CASSQDPLERNTEAFF
TGTGCCAGCAGCCAAGATCCCCTGGAGAGGAACACTGAAGCTTTCTTT
>TRBV7-3|.|TRBJ2-7|TRBD1
CASSLRQGAYEQYF
TGTGCCAGCAGCCTCCGACAGGGAGCCTACGAGCAGTACTTC
>TRBV18|.|TRBJ2-7|.
CASSPPGGEQYF
TGTGCCAGCTCACCACCAGGGGGCGAGCAGTACTTC
>TRBV10-3|.|TRBJ1-6|.
CAISGAGVSNSPLHF
TGTGCCATCAGTGGAGCAGGCGTTAGTAATTCACCCCTCCACTTT
>TRBV2|.|TRBJ2-3|.
CASSRDTSTDTQYF
TGTGCCAGCAGCCGGGACACTAGCACAGATACGCAGTATTTT
>TRBV28|.|TRBJ2-7|TRBD1
CASSGGTGHYEQYF
TGTGCCAGCAGCGGCGGGACAGGGCACTACGAGCAGTACTTC
>TRBV29-1|.|TRBJ2-1|TRBD2
CSGGRDNEQFF
TGCAGCGGTGGGAGGGACAATGAGCAGTTCTTC
>TRBV7-3|.|TRBJ2-7|.
CASSLSPGYEQYF
TGTGCCAGCAGCTTATCCCCCGGCTACGAGCAGTACTTC
>TRBV19|.|TRBJ2-7|.
CASTQDWGSHKGEQYF
TGTGCCAGTACCCAGGACTGGGGCTCCCACAAGGGAGAGCAGTACTTC
>TRBV4-3|.|TRBJ2-3|.
CASSPQIDLGGLVHTQYF
TGCGCCAGCAGCCCTCAAATTGACCTAGGAGGGTTGGTCCATACGCAGTATTTT
>TRBV20-1|.|TRBJ2-1|.
CSANRAGPQFF
TGCAGTGCTAATCGCGCGGGACCACAGTTCTTC
>TRBV29-1|.|TRBJ2-6|.
CSVEGGLGANVLTF
TGCAGCGTTGAGGGGGGGCTCGGGGCCAACGTCCTGACTTTC
>TRBV5-1|.|TRBJ2-1|.
CASSLGELQFF
TGCGCCAGCAGCTTGGGGGAGCTCCAGTTCTTC
>TRBV6-1|.|TRBJ2-6|.
CASSELPAVRASGANVLTF
TGTGCCAGCAGTGAACTTCCAGCGGTGAGGGCCTCTGGGGCCAACGTCCTGACTTTC
>TRBV27|.|TRBJ1-2|.
CASSWGHWQRYGYTF
TGTGCCAGCAGTTGGGGTCATTGGCAACGCTATGGCTACACCTTC
>TRBV29-1|.|TRBJ1-1|.
CSVGRETEAFF
TGCAGCGTTGGAAGAGAAACTGAAGCTTTCTTT
>TRBV4-1|.|TRBJ1-3|.
CASSLGVETGNTIYF
TGCGCCAGCAGCCTTGGGGTCGAAACTGGAAACACCATATATTTT
>TRBV11-2|.|TRBJ2-5|.
CASSGHRAGETQYF
TGTGCCAGCAGCGGACACAGGGCCGGGGAGACCCAGTACTTC
>TRBV27|few|TRBJ1-2|TRBD1
CASGFLDRVGYGYTF
TGTGCCAGCGGCTTCCTCGACAGGGTGGGCTATGGCTACACCTTC
>TRBV18|.|TRBJ1-2|TRBD1
CASSPGTGTGGYGYTF
TGTGCCAGCTCACCGGGAACCGGGACAGGGGGTTATGGCTACACCTTC
>TRBV2|.|TRBJ1-5|TRBD1
CASSGDRASNQPQHF
TGTGCCAGCAGTGGGGACAGGGCTAGCAATCAGCCCCAGCATTTT